The 3 T cell receptor beta chains listed next were all sequenced from one sample in a study of tumor-infiltrating lymphocytes in localized non-small cell lung cancer (dated by TCRdb to about 2021). Library prep was done by the immunoSEQ multiplex PCR assay. TCRdb mirrors the immuneACCESS table, restricted to in-frame sequences. Some clones are absent from its copies; in checked studies, under half trace to an unresolved V gene, and the reason for the others is unknown. Counted in this sample were 6,000 or so clones; around 80% of them appeared once. 5% to 6.5% of the sample is in the top ten clones. Sequencing input: lung tumor tissue. The origin of the receptors is a human donor with non-small cell lung cancer.

V gene TRBV18 combines with J gene TRBJ2-7; 8 nucleotides line up with TRBD1. J lost 2 bases, V lost 3 bases, and 6 bases had no gene match. The CDR3 loop spans 15 amino acids. Germline CDR1 is KGHSH and CDR2 is LQKENI. CDR3 nucleotide sequence: TGTGCCAGCTCACCGGACTCGGGACAGGCCTACGAGCAGTACTTC. This sequence encodes CASSPDSGQAYEQYF.

The chain is built from TRBV5-4 and TRBJ2-5, with 8 positions matching TRBD1. The CDR3 is made up of 13 amino acids. Per germline, CDR1 SGHNT and CDR2 YYREEE (reference sequence). With V trimmed by 2 bases and J by 4 bases, 1 base remained unmatched. CDR3 DNA: TGTGCCAGCAGCTTCACAGGGGGAGAGACCCAGTACTTC. Amino acids: CASSFTGGETQYF.

CDR3 in DNA: TGTGCCAGCAGCGGAGGACAGTCCAATGAGCAGTTCTTC. This encodes CASSGGQSNEQFF. V gene TRBV5-6 combines with J gene TRBJ2-1; the D gene is possibly TRBD1 (6 bases). The CDR3 extends over 13 amino acids. The germline V and J ends were trimmed by 4 bases and 6 bases, with 11 bases remaining between them. Germline V gene data show CDR1 as SGHDT and CDR2 as YYEEEE.